This TCR beta chain was recovered during a study of T-cell reconstitution after alpha-beta-depleted transplantation in children. TCRbeta library preparation incorporated unique molecular identifiers. TCRdb reprocessed the PCR reads with MiXCR, giving one entry per CDR3 protein. The sample consists of some 490,000 distinct CDR3 sequences, about 12% of them appearing once. The V gene end was trimmed by 5 bases and the J gene end by 6 bases; junction bases not matched to a gene: 4. Germline V lookup: CDR1 SEHNR, CDR2 FQNEAQ (reference sequence). The CDR3 runs to 14 residues. This clonotype has just a few counts.

Sequences were derived from PBMCs from the stem cell graft donor, sampled from the stem cell graft. This receptor was identified in a human donor who donated a stem cell graft to a child with combined immunodeficiency. The rearrangement uses TRBV7-9 and TRBJ2-4; TRBD2 matches at 10 bases. The CDR3 DNA sequence: TGTGCCAGCAGCCCCCGACTAGCGGGAAACATTCAGTACTTC. Translated: CASSPRLAGNIQYF.